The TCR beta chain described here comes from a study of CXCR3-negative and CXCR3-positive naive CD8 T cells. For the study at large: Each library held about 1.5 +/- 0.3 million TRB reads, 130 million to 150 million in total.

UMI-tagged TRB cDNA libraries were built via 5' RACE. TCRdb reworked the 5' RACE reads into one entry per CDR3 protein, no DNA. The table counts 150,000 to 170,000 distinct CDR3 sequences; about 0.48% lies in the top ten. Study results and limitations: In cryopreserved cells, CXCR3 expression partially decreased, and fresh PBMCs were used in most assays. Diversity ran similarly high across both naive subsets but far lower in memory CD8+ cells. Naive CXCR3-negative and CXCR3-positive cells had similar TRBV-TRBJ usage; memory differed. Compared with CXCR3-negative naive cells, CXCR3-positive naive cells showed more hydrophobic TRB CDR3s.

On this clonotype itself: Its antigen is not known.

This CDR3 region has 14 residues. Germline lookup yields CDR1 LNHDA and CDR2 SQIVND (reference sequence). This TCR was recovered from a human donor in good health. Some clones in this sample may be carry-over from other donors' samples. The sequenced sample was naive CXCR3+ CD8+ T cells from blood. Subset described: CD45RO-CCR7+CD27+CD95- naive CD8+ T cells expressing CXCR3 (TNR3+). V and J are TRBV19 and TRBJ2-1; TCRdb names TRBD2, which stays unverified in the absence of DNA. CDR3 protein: CASSPSVIYNEQFF.